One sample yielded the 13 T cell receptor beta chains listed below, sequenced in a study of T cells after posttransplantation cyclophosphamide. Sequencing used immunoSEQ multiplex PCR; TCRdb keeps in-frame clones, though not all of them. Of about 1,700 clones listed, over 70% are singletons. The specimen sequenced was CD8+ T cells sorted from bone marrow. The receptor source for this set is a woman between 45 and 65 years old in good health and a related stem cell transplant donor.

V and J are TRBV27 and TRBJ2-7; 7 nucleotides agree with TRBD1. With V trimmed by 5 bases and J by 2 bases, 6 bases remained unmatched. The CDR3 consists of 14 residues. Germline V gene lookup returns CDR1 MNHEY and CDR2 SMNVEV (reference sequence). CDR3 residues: CASSVQGIAYEQYF. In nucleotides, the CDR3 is TGTGCCAGCAGTGTACAGGGGATCGCCTACGAGCAGTACTTC.

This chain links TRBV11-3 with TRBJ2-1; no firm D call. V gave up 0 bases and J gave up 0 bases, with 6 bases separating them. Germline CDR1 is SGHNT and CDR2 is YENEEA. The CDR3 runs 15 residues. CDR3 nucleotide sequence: TGTGCCAGCAGCTTAGACCAGGCCTCCTACAATGAGCAGTTCTTC. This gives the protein CASSLDQASYNEQFF.

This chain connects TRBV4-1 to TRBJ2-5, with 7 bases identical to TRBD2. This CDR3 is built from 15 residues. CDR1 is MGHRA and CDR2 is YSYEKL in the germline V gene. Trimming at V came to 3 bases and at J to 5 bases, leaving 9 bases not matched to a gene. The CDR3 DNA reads TGCGCCAGCAGCCATAACAAGCGGGGCGGGGAGACCCAGTACTTC. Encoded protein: CASSHNKRGGETQYF.

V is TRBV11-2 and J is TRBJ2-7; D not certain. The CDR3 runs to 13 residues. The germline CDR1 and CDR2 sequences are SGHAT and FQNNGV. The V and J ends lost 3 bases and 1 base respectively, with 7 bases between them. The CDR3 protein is CASSLSSSYEQYF. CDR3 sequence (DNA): TGTGCCAGCAGCTTGAGCTCATCCTACGAGCAGTACTTC.

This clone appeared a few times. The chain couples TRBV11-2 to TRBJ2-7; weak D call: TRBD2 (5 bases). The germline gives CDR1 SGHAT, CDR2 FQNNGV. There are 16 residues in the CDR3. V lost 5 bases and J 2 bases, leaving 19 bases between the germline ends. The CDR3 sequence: CASSPPLGGYAYEQYF. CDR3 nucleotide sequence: TGTGCCAGCAGCCCGCCCCTCGGAGGATACGCCTACGAGCAGTACTTC.

CDR3 protein: CASSPPPGVRNEQFF. The CDR3 bases are TGTGCCAGCAGCCCTCCACCGGGAGTGAGGAATGAGCAGTTCTTC. The gene calls are TRBV9 and TRBJ2-1, with D maybe TRBD2 (6 bases). The ends were cut back, 4 bases at V and 7 bases at J, with 18 bases in the middle. Per germline, CDR1 SGDLS and CDR2 YYNGEE. This CDR3 contains 15 residues.

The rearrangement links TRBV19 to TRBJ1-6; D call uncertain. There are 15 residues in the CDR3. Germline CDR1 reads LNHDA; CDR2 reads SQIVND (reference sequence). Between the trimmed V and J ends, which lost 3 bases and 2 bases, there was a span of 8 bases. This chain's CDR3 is CASSIPGTYNSPLHF. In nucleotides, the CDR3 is TGTGCCAGTAGTATTCCCGGGACCTATAATTCACCCCTCCACTTT.

The CDR3 DNA reads TGCGCCAGCAGCTTAGGACAGGGAAATCCCTACGAGCAGTACTTC. As protein: CASSLGQGNPYEQYF. The chain combines TRBV5-1 with TRBJ2-7, with 8 bases aligning to TRBD1. CDR3 length equals 15 residues. The germline gives CDR1 SGHRS, CDR2 YFSETQ. J was trimmed by 2 bases and V by 2 bases; bases with no gene match: 6.

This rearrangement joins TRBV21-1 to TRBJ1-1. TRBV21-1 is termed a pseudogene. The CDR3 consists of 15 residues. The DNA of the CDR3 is TGTGCCAGCAGCAAAATTGTCGCGTTTTACACTGAAGCTTTCTTT. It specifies CASSKIVAFYTEAFF.

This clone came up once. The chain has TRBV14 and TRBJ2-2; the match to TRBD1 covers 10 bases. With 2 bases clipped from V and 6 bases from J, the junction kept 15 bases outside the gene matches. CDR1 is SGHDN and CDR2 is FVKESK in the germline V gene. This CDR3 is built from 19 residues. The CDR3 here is CASSQTTGTDRGDSGELFF. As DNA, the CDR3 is TGTGCCAGCAGCCAAACTACCGGGACGGACAGGGGGGACTCCGGGGAGCTGTTTTTT.

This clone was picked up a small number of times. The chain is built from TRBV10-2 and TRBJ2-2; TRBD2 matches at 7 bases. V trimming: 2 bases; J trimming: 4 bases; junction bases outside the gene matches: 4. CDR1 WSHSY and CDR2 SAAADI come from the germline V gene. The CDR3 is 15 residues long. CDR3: CASSELAETTGELFF. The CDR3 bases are TGCGCCAGCAGTGAGCTAGCGGAGACCACCGGGGAGCTGTTTTTT.

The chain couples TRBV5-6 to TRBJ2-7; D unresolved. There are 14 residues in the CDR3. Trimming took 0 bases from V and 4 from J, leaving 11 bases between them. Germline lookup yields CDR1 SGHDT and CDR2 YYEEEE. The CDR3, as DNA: TGTGCCAGCAGCTTGGACACTGGCGGATACGAGCAGTACTTC. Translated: CASSLDTGGYEQYF. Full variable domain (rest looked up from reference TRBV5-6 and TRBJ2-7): DAGVTQSPTHLIKTRGQQVTLRCSPKSGHDTVSWYQQALGQGPQFIFQYYEEEERQRGNFPDRFSGHQFPNYSSELNVNALLLGDSALYLCASSLDTGGYEQYFGPGTRLTVT.

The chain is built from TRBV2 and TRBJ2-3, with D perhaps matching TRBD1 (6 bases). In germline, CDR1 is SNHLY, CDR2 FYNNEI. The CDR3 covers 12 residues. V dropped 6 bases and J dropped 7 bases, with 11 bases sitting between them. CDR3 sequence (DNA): TGTGCCAGCAGGGTGGGACAAAATACGCAGTATTTT. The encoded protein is CASRVGQNTQYF. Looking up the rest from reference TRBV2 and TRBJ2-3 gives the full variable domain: EPEVTQTPSHQVTQMGQEVILRCVPISNHLYFYWYRQILGQKVEFLVSFYNNEISEKSEIFDDQFSVERPDGSNFTLKIRSTKLEDSAMYFCASRVGQNTQYFGPGTRLTVL.